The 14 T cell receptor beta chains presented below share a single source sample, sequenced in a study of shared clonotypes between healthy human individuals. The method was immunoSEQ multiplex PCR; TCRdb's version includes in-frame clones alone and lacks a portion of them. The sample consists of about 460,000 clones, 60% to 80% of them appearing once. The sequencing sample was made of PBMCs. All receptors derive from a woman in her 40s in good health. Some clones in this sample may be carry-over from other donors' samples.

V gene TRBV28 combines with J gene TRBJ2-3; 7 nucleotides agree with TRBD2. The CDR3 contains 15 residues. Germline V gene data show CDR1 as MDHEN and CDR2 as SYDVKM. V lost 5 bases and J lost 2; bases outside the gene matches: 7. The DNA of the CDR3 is TGTGCCAGCAGTAGCTCTAGCGGATACACAGATACGCAGTATTTT. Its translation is CASSSSSGYTDTQYF.

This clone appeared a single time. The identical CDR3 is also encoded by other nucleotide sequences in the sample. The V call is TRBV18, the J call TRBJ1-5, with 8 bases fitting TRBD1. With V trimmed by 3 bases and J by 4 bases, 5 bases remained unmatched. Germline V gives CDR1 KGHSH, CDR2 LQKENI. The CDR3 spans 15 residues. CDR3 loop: CASSPQGASNQPQHF. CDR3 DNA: TGTGCCAGCTCACCCCAGGGGGCAAGTAATCAGCCCCAGCATTTT.

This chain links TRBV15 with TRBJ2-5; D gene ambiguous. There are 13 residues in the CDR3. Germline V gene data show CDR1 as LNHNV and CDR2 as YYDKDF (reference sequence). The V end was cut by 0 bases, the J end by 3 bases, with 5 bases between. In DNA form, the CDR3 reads TGTGCCACCAGCAGAGAAGTAGAAGAGACCCAGTACTTC. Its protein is CATSREVEETQYF.

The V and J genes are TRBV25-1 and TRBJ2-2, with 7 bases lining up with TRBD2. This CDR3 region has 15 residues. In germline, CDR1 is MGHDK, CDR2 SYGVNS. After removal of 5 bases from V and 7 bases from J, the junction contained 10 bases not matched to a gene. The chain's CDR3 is CASSHLAEKDGELFF. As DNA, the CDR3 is TGTGCCAGCAGTCACCTAGCGGAGAAGGACGGGGAGCTGTTTTTT.

The CDR3 DNA follows: TGTGCCATCAGTGGACAGGGAATCTACGAGCAGTACTTC. Residues: CAISGQGIYEQYF. V usage is TRBV10-3 and J usage is TRBJ2-5, with 7 nucleotides matching TRBD1. The J call is uncertain, as TRBJ2-7 better fits the DNA end. The V gene's germline CDR1 is ENHRY and CDR2 SYGVKD. The CDR3 sequence is 13 residues long.

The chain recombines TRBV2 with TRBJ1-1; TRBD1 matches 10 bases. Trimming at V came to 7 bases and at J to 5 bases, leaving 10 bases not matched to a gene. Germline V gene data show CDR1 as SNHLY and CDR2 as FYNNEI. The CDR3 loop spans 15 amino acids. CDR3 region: CASIPPGQGNTEAFF. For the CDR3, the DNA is TGTGCCAGCATCCCACCGGGACAGGGGAATACTGAAGCTTTCTTT.

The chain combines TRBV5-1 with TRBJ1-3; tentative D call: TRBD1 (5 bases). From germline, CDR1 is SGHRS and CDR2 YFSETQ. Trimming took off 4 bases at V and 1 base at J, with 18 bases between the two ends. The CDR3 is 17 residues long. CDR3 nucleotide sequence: TGCGCCAGCAGCCCGGGGGGAGGCCGCTTATCTGGAAACACCATATATTTT. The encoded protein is CASSPGGGRLSGNTIYF.

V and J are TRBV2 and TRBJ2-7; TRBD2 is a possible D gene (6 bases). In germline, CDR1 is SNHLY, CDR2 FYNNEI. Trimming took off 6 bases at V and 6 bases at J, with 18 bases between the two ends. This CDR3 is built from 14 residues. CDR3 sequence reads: CASRRGREQSEQYF. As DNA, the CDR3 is TGTGCCAGCAGGAGGGGTCGGGAGCAATCCGAGCAGTACTTC.

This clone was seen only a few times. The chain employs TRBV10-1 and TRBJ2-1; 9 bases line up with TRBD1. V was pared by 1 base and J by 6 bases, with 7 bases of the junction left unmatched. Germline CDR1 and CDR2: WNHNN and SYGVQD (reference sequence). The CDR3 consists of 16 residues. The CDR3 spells CASSEYRGRAINEQFF. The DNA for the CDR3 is TGCGCCAGCAGTGAGTACAGGGGGCGCGCAATCAATGAGCAGTTCTTC.

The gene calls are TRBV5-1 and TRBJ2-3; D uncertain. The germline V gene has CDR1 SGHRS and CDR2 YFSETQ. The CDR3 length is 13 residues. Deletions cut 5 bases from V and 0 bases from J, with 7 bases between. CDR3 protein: CASSGISTDTQYF. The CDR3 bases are TGCGCCAGCAGTGGGATTAGCACAGATACGCAGTATTTT.

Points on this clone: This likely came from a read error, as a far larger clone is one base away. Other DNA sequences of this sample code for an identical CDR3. The DNA for the CDR3 is TGCGCCAGCAGCCAAGGGGGGTACTACGAGCAGTACTTC. Translating gives CASSQGGYYEQYF. V is TRBV4-3 and J is TRBJ2-7; D may correspond to TRBD1 or TRBD2 (5 bases each). Germline V gives CDR1 LGHNA, CDR2 YSLEER. The CDR3 runs to 13 residues. V lost 1 base and J lost 3, with 7 bases in between.

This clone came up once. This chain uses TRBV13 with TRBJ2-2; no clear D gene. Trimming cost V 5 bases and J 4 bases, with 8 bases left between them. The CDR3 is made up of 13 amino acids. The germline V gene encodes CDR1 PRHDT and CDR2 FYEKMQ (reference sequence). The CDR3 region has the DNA TGTGCCAGCAGCAAGGCCGTCACCGGGGAGCTGTTTTTT. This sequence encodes CASSKAVTGELFF.

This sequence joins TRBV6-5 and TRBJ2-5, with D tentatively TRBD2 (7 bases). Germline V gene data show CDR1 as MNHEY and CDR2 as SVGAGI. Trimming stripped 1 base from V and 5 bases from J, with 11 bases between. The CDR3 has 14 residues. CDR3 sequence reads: CASSYWGGHETQYF. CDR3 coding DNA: TGTGCCAGCAGTTACTGGGGGGGCCATGAGACCCAGTACTTC.

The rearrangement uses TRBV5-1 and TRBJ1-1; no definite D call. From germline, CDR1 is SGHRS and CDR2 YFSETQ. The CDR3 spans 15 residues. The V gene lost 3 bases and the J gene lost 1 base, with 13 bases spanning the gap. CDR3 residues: CASSSARAANTEAFF. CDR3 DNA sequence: TGCGCCAGCAGCTCCGCCCGGGCAGCGAACACTGAAGCTTTCTTT.